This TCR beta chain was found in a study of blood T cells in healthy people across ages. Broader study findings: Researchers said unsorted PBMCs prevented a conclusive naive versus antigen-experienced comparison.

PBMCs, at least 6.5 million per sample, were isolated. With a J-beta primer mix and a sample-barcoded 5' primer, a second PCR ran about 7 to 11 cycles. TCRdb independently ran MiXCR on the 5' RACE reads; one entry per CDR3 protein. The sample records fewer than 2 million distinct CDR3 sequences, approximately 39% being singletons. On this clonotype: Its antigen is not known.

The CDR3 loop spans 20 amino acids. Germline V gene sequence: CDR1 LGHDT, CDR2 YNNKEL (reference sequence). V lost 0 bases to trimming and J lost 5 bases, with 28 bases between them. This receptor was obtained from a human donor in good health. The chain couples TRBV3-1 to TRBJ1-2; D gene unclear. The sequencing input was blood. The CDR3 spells CASSQDRHRTKSLEEYGYTF. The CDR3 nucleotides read TGTGCCAGCAGCCAAGATCGGCATCGGACGAAGTCTCTTGAGGAATATGGCTACACCTTC.